A few counts support the clone carrying this TCR beta chain. Antigen: not known. This entry is derived from a study of T cells after yellow fever vaccination. Study-level findings and limits: The secondary response was weaker, and its peak arrived faster, on day 5 versus 15.

5'RACE template switching produced TCR cDNA carrying a universal primer site and UMIs. One entry per CDR3 protein results from TCRdb running MiXCR on the 5' RACE reads. The sample includes 450,000 to 550,000 distinct CDR3 sequences, 21% of them seen just once. Germline values: CDR1 SGHTA, CDR2 FQGNSA. Trimming removed 5 bases from V and 2 bases from J, with 12 bases in between. The CDR3 runs to 15 residues. The sequence was obtained from a young man who received the YFV17D yellow fever vaccine. The sample in question was PBMCs, obtained around 3 weeks after the first yellow fever vaccination. The rearrangement links TRBV7-2 to TRBJ2-2; tentatively, D is TRBD2 (5 bases). DNA for the CDR3: TGTGCCAGCAGCCTCCACACGGGAAACACCGGGGAGCTGTTTTTT. Translation gives CASSLHTGNTGELFF. Drawing the rest from reference TRBV7-2 and TRBJ2-2, the complete variable domain is GAGVSQSPSNKVTEKGKDVELRCDPISGHTALYWYRQSLGQGLEFLIYFQGNSAPDKSGLPSDRFSAERTGGSVSTLTIQRTQQEDSAVYLCASSLHTGNTGELFFGEGSRLTVL.